What follows are 13 T cell receptor beta chains derived from one specimen sequenced in a study of response to subunit inactivated influenza vaccine. TCRdb itself ran the RT-PCR reads through MiXCR, one entry per CDR3 protein. The data show about 500,000 distinct CDR3 sequences, approximately 15% seen once. The sample in question was CD4+ T cells sorted from PBMCs, obtained around 25 months after vaccination. These receptors all stem from a man aged 45-69 years who received an inactivated influenza vaccine.

This clonotype was seen at least ten times. The gene calls are TRBV5-1 and TRBJ2-3; no definite D call. The CDR3 length is 13 residues. The germline V gene encodes CDR1 SGHRS and CDR2 YFSETQ. V lost 3 bases, J lost 5 bases, and 10 bases lay in between. As DNA, the CDR3 is TGCGCCAGCAGCTCGCCGACCGTAGATACGCAGTATTTT. This sequence encodes CASSSPTVDTQYF.

This clonotype was counted many times. The J gene is TRBJ1-5, the V gene TRBV3-1; no clear D gene. Looked up from germline, CDR1 is LGHDT and CDR2 is YNNKEL (reference sequence). This CDR3 is built from 13 residues. Trimming cost V 7 bases and J 7 bases, with 14 bases left between them. CDR3 in amino acids: CASIPPRGQPQHF. In nucleotides, the CDR3 is TGTGCCAGCATTCCCCCCCGAGGACAGCCCCAGCATTTT.

V is TRBV29-1 and J is TRBJ1-2; D is perhaps TRBD1 (6 bases). V gave up 5 bases and J gave up 1 base, with 17 bases separating them. The CDR3 is 15 residues long. Germline V gene data show CDR1 as SQVTM and CDR2 as ANQGSEA. This chain's CDR3 is CSVPNGDNRNYGYTF. CDR3 nucleotides: TGCAGCGTTCCTAACGGGGACAACCGTAACTATGGCTACACCTTC.

This clonotype has more than one count but fewer than ten. The genes are TRBV11-3 and TRBJ2-1; no reliable D call. V was clipped by 0 bases and J by 5 bases, with 11 bases between them. This CDR3 region has 15 residues. Germline V gene lookup returns CDR1 SGHNT and CDR2 YENEEA. The DNA of the CDR3 is TGTGCCAGCAGCTTAGATGGGCTCAACAACAATGAGCAGTTCTTC. Protein product: CASSLDGLNNNEQFF.

This clonotype turned up a few times. This sequence joins TRBV4-3 and TRBJ2-3; TRBD2 matches 13 bases. V trimming: 1 base; J trimming: 4 bases; junction bases outside the gene matches: 5. The CDR3 length is 17 residues. The germline V gene has CDR1 LGHNA and CDR2 YSLEER. This chain's CDR3 is CASSQGVTSGGADTQYF. The CDR3 region has the DNA TGCGCCAGCAGCCAAGGTGTAACTAGCGGGGGGGCAGATACGCAGTATTTT.

Many counts were recorded for this clonotype. The V gene is TRBV28, the J gene TRBJ2-4; D may be TRBD1 (6 bases). Trimming stripped 2 bases from V and 5 bases from J, with 10 bases between. Germline assignment: CDR1 MDHEN and CDR2 SYDVKM. The CDR3 totals 14 residues. In DNA form, the CDR3 reads TGTGCCAGCAGTTTAACAGGGCGGGAAAACATTCAGTACTTC. Its translation: CASSLTGRENIQYF.

V and J are TRBV20-1 and TRBJ1-1, with no clear D. Germline lookup yields CDR1 DFQATT and CDR2 SNEGSKA (reference sequence). The CDR3 is 13 residues long. V dropped 6 bases and J dropped 0 bases, with 11 bases sitting between them. The DNA for the CDR3 is TGCAGTGCGAGCGACCGGTTGAACACTGAAGCTTTCTTT. Protein product: CSASDRLNTEAFF.

This clonotype turned up a few times. V gene TRBV5-1 combines with J gene TRBJ2-4; 13 bases align to TRBD2. CDR1 is SGHRS, CDR2 YFSETQ, per germline. This CDR3 region has 16 residues. V lost 3 bases, J lost 5 bases, and 5 bases stayed unmatched. The CDR3, as DNA: TGCGCCAGCAGCTGGGGACTAGCGGGGCCCCAAAACATTCAGTACTTC. Amino acid sequence: CASSWGLAGPQNIQYF.

The chain employs TRBV20-1 and TRBJ2-3, with TRBD2 identical over 12 bases. V shed 1 base and J 0 bases; nucleotides not matched to a gene: 5. CDR1 DFQATT and CDR2 SNEGSKA come from the germline V gene (reference sequence). CDR3 length: 17 amino acids. CDR3 DNA: TGCAGTGCTAGAGGACTAGCGGGGGTAGCTAGCACAGATACGCAGTATTTT. This gives the protein CSARGLAGVASTDTQYF.

This clonotype was recorded at least ten times. V is TRBV5-6 and J is TRBJ1-4, with a tentative D call TRBD1 (6 bases). Germline CDR1 SGHDT, CDR2 YYEEEE. This CDR3 comprises 13 residues. V was pared by 7 bases and J by 4 bases, with 11 bases between. CDR3 sequence reads: CASRGQLNEKLFF. The CDR3, as DNA: TGTGCCAGCCGAGGACAGCTTAATGAAAAACTGTTTTTT.

The rearrangement uses TRBV18 and TRBJ2-6; TRBD1 matches 7 bases. After removal of 4 bases from V and 1 base from J, the junction contained 7 bases not matched to a gene. The germline V gene has CDR1 KGHSH and CDR2 LQKENI. The CDR3 length is 17 residues. The CDR3, as DNA: TGTGCCAGCTCACGGGGACAGCCTAGTTCTGGGGCCAACGTCCTGACTTTC. Translated, it gives CASSRGQPSSGANVLTF. The full variable domain, with the rest looked up from reference TRBV18 and TRBJ2-6, is NAGVMQNPRHLVRRRGQEARLRCSPMKGHSHVYWYRQLPEEGLKFMVYLQKENIIDESGMPKERFSAEFPKEGPSILRIQQVVRGDSAAYFCASSRGQPSSGANVLTFGAGSRLTVL.

This clonotype was seen more than once but under ten times. The chain carries TRBV12-3 or TRBV12-4 and TRBJ1-1; no clear D gene. CDR3 size: 14 residues. V was clipped by 3 bases and J by 1 base, with 9 bases between them. The CDR3 is CASSLLAENTEAFF. The CDR3 coding sequence is TGTGCCAGCAGTTTGTTGGCAGAGAACACTGAAGCTTTCTTT.

The V and J genes are TRBV20-1 and TRBJ2-6, with a tentative D call TRBD1 (6 bases). CDR1 and CDR2 from the germline V gene are DFQATT and SNEGSKA (reference sequence). The CDR3 is 17 residues long. Deletions cut 0 bases from V and 0 bases from J, with 12 bases between. The CDR3 DNA follows: TGCAGTGCTAGAGATCCAGGGGAAACCTCTGGGGCCAACGTCCTGACTTTC. Amino acid sequence: CSARDPGETSGANVLTF.